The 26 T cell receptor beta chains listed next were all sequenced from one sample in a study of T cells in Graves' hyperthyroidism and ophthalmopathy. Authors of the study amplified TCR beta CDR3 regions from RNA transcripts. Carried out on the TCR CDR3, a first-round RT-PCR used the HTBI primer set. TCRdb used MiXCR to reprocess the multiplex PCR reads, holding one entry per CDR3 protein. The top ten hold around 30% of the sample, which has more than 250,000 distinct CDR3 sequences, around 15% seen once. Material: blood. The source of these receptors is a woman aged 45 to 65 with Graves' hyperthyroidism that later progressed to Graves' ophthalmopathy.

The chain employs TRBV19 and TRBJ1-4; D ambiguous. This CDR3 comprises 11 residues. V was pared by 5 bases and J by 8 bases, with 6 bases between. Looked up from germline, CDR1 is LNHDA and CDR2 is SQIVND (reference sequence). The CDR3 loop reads CASSVGEKLFF. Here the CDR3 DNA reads TGTGCCAGTAGTGTCGGAGAAAAACTGTTTTTT.

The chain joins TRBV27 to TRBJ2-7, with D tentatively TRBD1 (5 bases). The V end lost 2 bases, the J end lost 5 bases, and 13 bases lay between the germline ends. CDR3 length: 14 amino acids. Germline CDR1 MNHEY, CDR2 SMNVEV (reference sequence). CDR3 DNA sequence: TGTGCCAGCAGTTTAAGGGGTAAGGCCCACGAGCAGTACTTC. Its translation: CASSLRGKAHEQYF.

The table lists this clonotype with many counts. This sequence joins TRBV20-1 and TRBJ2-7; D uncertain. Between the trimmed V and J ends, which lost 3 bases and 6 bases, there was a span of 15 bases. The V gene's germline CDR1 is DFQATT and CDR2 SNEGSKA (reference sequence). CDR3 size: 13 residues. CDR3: CSASLPVNGEQYF. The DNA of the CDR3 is TGCAGTGCTAGCCTCCCGGTGAACGGCGAGCAGTACTTC.

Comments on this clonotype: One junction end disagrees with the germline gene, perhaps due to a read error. CDR3 nucleotides: TGTGCCAGCAGCCCGACTAGCGGGCCCTCCTACGAGCTGTACTTC. As protein: CASSPTSGPSYELYF. The chain links TRBV3-1 to TRBJ2-7; 10 bases are shared with TRBD2. From germline, CDR1 is LGHDT and CDR2 YNNKEL (reference sequence). CDR3 length: 15 residues.

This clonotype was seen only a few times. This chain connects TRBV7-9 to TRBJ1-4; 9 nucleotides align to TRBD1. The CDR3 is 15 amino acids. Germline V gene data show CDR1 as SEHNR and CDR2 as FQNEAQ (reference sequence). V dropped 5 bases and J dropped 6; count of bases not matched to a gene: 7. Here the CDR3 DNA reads TGTGCCAGCAGCGTTACGACAGGGGGACATGAAAAACTGTTTTTT. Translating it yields CASSVTTGGHEKLFF.

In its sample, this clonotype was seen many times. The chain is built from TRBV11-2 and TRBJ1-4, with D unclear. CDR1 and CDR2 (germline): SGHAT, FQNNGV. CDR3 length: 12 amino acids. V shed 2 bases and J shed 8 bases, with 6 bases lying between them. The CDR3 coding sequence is TGTGCCAGCAGCTTACACGACGAAAAACTGTTTTTT. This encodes CASSLHDEKLFF.

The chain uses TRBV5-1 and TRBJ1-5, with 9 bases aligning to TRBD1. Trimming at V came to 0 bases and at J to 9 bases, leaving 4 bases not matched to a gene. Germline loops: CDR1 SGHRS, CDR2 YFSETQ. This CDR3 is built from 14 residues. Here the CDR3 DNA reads TGCGCCAGCAGCTTGGCGGGGACAGGGCTGCCCCAGCATTTT. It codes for CASSLAGTGLPQHF.

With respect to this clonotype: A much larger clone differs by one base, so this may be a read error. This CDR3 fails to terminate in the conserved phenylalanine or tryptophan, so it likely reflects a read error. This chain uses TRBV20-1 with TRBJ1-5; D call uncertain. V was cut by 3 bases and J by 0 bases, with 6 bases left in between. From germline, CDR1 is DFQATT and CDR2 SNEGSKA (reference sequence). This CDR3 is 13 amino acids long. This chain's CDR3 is CSARTTSNQPQHL. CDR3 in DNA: TGCAGTGCTAGGACGACTAGCAATCAGCCCCAGCATCTT.

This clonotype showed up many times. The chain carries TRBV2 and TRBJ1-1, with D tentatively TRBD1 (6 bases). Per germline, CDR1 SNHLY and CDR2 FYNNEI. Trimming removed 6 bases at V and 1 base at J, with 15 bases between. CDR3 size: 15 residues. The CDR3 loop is CASREDSQANTEAFF. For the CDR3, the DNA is TGTGCCAGCAGGGAGGACAGTCAGGCGAACACTGAAGCTTTCTTT.

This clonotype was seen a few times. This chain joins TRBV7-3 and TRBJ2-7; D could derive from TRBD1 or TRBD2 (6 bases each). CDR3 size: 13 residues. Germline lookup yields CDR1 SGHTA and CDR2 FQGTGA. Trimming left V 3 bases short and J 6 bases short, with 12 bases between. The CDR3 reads CASSFGGTSEQYF. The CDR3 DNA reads TGTGCCAGCAGCTTTGGGGGGACATCCGAGCAGTACTTC.

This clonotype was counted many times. In nucleotides, the CDR3 is TGTGCCAGCAGTTTAGGCAGGGCGAACACTGAAGCTTTCTTT. This sequence encodes CASSLGRANTEAFF. The chain is built from TRBV28 and TRBJ1-1, with D tentatively TRBD1 (5 bases). V lost 2 bases and J lost 1, with 8 bases in between. This CDR3 contains 14 residues. The germline V gene encodes CDR1 MDHEN and CDR2 SYDVKM.

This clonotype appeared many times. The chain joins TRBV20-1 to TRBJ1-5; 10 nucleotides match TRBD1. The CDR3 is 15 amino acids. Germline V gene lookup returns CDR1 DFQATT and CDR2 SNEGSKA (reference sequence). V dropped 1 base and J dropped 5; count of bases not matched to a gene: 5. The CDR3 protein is CSARGWTGGHQPQHF. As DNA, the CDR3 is TGCAGTGCTAGAGGTTGGACAGGGGGACATCAGCCCCAGCATTTT.

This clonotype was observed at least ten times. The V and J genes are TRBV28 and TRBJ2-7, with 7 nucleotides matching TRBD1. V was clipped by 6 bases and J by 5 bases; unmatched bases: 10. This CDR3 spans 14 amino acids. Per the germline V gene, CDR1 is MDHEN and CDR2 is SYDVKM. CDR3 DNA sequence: TGTGCCAGCAGAGCCCCAGGGGGTTGGGACGAGCAGTACTTC. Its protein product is CASRAPGGWDEQYF.

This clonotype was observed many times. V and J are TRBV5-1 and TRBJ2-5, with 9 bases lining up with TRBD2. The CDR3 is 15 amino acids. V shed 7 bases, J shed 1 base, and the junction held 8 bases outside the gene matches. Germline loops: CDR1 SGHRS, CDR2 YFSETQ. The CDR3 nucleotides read TGCGCCAGCGGGACCCAGACTAGCGGCCAAGAGACCCAGTACTTC. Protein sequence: CASGTQTSGQETQYF.

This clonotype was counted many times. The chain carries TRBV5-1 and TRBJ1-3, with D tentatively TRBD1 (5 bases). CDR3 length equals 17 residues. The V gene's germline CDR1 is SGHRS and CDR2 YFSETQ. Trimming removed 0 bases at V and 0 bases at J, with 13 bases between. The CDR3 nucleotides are TGCGCCAGCAGCTTGGTATCGGGGGACCTCTCTGGAAACACCATATATTTT. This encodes CASSLVSGDLSGNTIYF.

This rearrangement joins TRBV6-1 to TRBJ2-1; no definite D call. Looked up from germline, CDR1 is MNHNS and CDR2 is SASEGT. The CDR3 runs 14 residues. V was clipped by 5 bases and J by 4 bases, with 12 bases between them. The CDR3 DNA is TGTGCCAGCAGTTCCGAGCCCAGTTACAATGAGCAGTTCTTC. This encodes CASSSEPSYNEQFF.

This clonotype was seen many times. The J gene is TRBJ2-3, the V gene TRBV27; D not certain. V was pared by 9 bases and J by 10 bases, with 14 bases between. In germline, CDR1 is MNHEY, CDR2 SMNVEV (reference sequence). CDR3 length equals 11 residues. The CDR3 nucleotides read TGTGCCAGTGTCTCTAGTTTAGCGCAGTATTTT. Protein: CASVSSLAQYF.

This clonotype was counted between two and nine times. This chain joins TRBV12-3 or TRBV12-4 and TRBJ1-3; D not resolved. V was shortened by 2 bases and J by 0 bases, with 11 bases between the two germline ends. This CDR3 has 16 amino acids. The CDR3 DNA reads TGTGCCAGCAGTTTACCGTCGGGGAGCTCTGGAAACACCATATATTTT. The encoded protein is CASSLPSGSSGNTIYF.

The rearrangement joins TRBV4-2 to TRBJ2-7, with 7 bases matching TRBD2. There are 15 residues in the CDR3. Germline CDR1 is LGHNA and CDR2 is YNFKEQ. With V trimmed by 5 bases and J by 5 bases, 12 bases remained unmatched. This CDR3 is CASSKMGGRENEQYF. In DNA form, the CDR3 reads TGTGCCAGCAGCAAAATGGGCGGGAGAGAGAACGAGCAGTACTTC.

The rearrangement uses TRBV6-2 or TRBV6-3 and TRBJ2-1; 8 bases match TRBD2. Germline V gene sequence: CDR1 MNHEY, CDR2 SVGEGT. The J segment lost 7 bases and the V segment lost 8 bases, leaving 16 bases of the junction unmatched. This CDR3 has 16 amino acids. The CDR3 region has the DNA TGTGCCAGCTGCTTCGGGGCTAGCGGGTCCGGGAATGAGCAGTTCTTC. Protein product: CASCFGASGSGNEQFF.

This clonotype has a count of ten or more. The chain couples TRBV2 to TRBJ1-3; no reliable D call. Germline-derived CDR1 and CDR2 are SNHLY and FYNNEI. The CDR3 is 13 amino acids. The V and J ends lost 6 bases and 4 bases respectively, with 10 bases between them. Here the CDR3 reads CASREGTGNTIYF. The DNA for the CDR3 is TGTGCCAGCAGGGAGGGTACCGGAAACACCATATATTTT.

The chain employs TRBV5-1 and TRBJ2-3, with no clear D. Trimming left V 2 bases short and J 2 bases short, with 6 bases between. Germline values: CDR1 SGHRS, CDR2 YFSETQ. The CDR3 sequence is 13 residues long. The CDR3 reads CASSLHFTDTQYF. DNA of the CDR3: TGCGCCAGCAGCTTACATTTCACAGATACGCAGTATTTT.

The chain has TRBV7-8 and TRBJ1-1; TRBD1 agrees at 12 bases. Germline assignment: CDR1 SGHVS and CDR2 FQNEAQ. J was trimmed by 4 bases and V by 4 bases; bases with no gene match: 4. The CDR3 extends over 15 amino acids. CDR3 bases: TGTGCCAGCAGCTGGGGACAGGGGGCTGCCACTGAAGCTTTCTTT. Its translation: CASSWGQGAATEAFF.

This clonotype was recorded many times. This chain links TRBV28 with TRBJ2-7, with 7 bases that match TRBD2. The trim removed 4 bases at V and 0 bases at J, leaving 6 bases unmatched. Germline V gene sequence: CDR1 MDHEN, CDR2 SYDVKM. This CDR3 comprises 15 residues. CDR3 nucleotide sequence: TGTGCCAGCAGTTACCCGGGAGGCAACTCCTACGAGCAGTACTTC. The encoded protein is CASSYPGGNSYEQYF.

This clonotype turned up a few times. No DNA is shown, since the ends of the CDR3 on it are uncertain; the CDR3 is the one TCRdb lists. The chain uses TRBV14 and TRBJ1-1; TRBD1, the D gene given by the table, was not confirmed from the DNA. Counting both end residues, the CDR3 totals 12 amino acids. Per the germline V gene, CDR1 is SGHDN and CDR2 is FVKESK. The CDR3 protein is CASSQVGAGSFF.

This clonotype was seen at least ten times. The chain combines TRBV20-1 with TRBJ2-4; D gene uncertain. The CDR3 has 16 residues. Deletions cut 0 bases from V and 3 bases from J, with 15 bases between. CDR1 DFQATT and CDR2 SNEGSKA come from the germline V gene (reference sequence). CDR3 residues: CSARDGPEMGKNIQYF. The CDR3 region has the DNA TGCAGTGCTAGAGATGGACCGGAGATGGGCAAAAACATTCAGTACTTC.